The T cell receptor beta chain under discussion was sequenced for a study of T cells after yellow fever vaccination. Study overall: Preparing low-cell-number fractions relied on SMART-Seq v4 Ultra Low Input. Study outcomes and limitations: Reappearance after the booster was seen for most primary-vaccination clones, at about 95% CD4 and 75% to 90% CD8.

This CDR3 is built from 14 residues. Trimming removed 6 bases from V and 6 bases from J, with 17 bases in between. CDR1 and CDR2 from the germline V gene are DFQATT and SNEGSKA (reference sequence). This clonotype was recorded a few times. The antigen is unknown. TCRdb re-called the 5' RACE reads through MiXCR, storing one row per CDR3 protein. The sample lists over 300,000 distinct CDR3 sequences, about 6.9% occurring once. Here the sequenced sample was PBMCs, taken roughly 47 days after the first yellow fever vaccination. The chain couples TRBV20-1 to TRBJ2-2, with D possibly being TRBD1 (6 bases). This receptor was identified in a young man who received the YFV17D yellow fever vaccine. CDR3 coding DNA: TGCAGTGCGGTCCCCCCAGGGGCCGCCGGGGAGCTGTTTTTT. Translating gives CSAVPPGAAGELFF.